This T cell receptor beta chain was obtained from a study of OX40 agonist ivuxolimab in advanced cancers. Study summary: The study reported partial responses in three patients: one hepatocellular carcinoma, two cutaneous melanoma.

Some clones are missing from TCRdb's copy, which holds only in-frame ones; the method was immunoSEQ multiplex PCR. The repertoire holds 80,000 or so clones, with approximately 90% as singletons. The length of the CDR3 is 15 residues. CDR1 and CDR2 from the germline V gene are SGHTS and YDEGEE. Trimming removed 2 bases from V and 6 bases from J, with 12 bases in between. The source material was CD4+ or CD8+ T cells sorted from blood, sampled in a trial of the OX40 agonist ivuxolimab. The chain employs TRBV5-8 and TRBJ1-6; tentative D call: TRBD1 (5 bases). The TCR originated in an adult with an advanced solid tumor such as melanoma, head and neck, liver or kidney cancer. CDR3 coding DNA: TGTGCCAGCAGCTTTAACACAGGTCTTAATTCACCCCTCCACTTT. This sequence encodes CASSFNTGLNSPLHF.